A single sample is the source of the 5 T cell receptor beta chains below, sequenced in a study of blood T cell repertoires in COVID-19. Libraries were prepared by immunoSEQ multiplex PCR; TCRdb keeps only in-frame clonotypes and omits some of them. The table has about 100,000 clones, over 65% seen once. Sequenced material: peripheral blood. The receptors derive from a human donor in a cohort sampled during active COVID-19.

The chain combines TRBV9 with TRBJ1-3; maybe TRBD1 (5 bases). V dropped 7 bases and J dropped 0 bases, with 11 bases sitting between them. The CDR3 runs 14 residues. The V gene's germline CDR1 is SGDLS and CDR2 YYNGEE. The chain's CDR3 is CASGGGNSGNTIYF. DNA for the CDR3: TGTGCCAGCGGGGGGGGTAACTCTGGAAACACCATATATTTT.

The genes are TRBV11-2 and TRBJ1-1, with TRBD1 as a possible D gene (5 bases). Germline CDR1 SGHAT, CDR2 FQNNGV. Trimming took 1 base from V and 5 from J, leaving 14 bases between them. This CDR3 has 15 residues. Here the CDR3 reads CASSLVHTGGTEAFF. The CDR3 nucleotides are TGTGCCAGCAGCTTAGTACATACGGGGGGGACTGAAGCTTTCTTT.

This clone was seen once. The V gene is TRBV5-6, the J gene TRBJ1-5; TRBD1 agrees at 8 bases. The CDR3 runs 16 residues. The V gene's germline CDR1 is SGHDT and CDR2 YYEEEE. Trimming cost V 4 bases and J 1 base; bases outside gene matches: 7. The CDR3 loop is CASSLMTGVSNQPQHF. In DNA form, the CDR3 reads TGTGCCAGCAGCCTCATGACAGGGGTAAGCAATCAGCCCCAGCATTTT.

The genes are TRBV7-9 and TRBJ2-1, with TRBD2 matching 10 bases. Germline loops: CDR1 SEHNR, CDR2 FQNEAQ (reference sequence). Germline trimming cut 5 bases from V and 9 bases from J; bases unmatched to any gene: 10. The CDR3 covers 15 residues. The CDR3 coding sequence is TGTGCCAGCAGCGCCTACAGCGGGGGGGCCACTGAGCAGTTCTTC. Its protein is CASSAYSGGATEQFF.

V gene TRBV7-9 combines with J gene TRBJ1-4; D not certain. Germline V lookup: CDR1 SEHNR, CDR2 FQNEAQ (reference sequence). V was clipped by 1 base and J by 8 bases, with 8 bases between them. CDR3 length: 13 amino acids. The CDR3 sequence: CASSLGIPEKLFF. CDR3 nucleotide sequence: TGTGCCAGCAGCTTAGGTATTCCCGAAAAACTGTTTTTT.